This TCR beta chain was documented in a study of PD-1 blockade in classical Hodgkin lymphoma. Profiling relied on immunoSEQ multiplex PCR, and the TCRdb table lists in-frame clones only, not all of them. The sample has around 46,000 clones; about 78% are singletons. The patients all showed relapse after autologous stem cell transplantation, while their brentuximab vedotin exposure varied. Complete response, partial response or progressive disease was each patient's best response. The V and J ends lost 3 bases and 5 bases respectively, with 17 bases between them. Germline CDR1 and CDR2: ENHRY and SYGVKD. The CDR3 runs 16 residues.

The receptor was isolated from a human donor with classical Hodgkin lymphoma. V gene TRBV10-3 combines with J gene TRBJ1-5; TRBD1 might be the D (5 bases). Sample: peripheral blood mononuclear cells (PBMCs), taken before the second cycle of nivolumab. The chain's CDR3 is CAISEVRGQGDQPQHF. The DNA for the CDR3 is TGTGCCATCAGTGAAGTTAGGGGCCAGGGAGATCAGCCCCAGCATTTT.